This T cell receptor beta chain was identified in a study of OX40 agonist ivuxolimab in advanced cancers. Background on the whole study: Ivuxolimab was a fully human IgG2 agonistic monoclonal antibody targeting the costimulatory receptor OX40 (CD134). Intravenous ivuxolimab was administered to patients every 2 weeks at six dose levels: 0.01, 0.1, 0.3, 1.5, 3 and 10 mg/kg. Of the roughly 51 patients in dose escalation, 19 had hepatocellular carcinoma, some 15 had melanoma, 9 had renal cell carcinoma and 9 had head and neck cancer. In the dose-escalation cohort, approximately 80% of patients were male, and the mean age was roughly 56 years with a range of roughly 23 to 79. Patients were allowed to have had prior anti-PD-1, anti-PD-L1 or anti-CTLA-4 therapy, and more than 35% of the dose-escalation patients had been treated with checkpoint inhibitors. Partial responses were achieved by three dose-escalation patients, of whom one had hepatocellular carcinoma and two had cutaneous melanoma. Peripheral TCRbeta sequencing aimed to test whether ivuxolimab altered TCR sequence diversity and caused clonal T-cell expansion. The monotherapy dose-escalation portion (N ≈ 52 patients) of the phase I ivuxolimab trial is reported in the paper.

The study at large found these results: Low levels of normalized T-cell clonal expansion were also seen in some nonresponding patients. After ivuxolimab, expanded clones were on average more numerous among CD8+ T cells than among CD4+ T cells. In the 0.1-3.0 mg/kg groups, partial responders had among the lowest normalized peripheral clonal expansion, particularly in CD8+ T cells. Antigen specificity was not determined for the clonally expanded peripheral T cells. Clonal expansion of both CD4+ and CD8+ blood T cells was observed from baseline to week 6 at doses 0.1 to 3.0 mg/kg.

In its sample, this clone was seen once. Its antigen has not been determined. Nothing much larger sits one base from this clone, and base qualities are not available. Looking up the germline V gene yields CDR1 MGHRA and CDR2 YSYEKL. V and J are trimmed by 0 bases and 15 bases, and the gene matches miss 7 bases of the junction. The CDR3 numbers 14 residues from cysteine through phenylalanine. The entry retains the CDR3 DNA only, 42 bases that are in frame from base 1. The trial excluded patients who had a history of autoimmune disease or who were on systemic immunosuppression. Peripheral blood for TCR sequencing was collected from all dose cohorts at baseline, on cycle 4 day 1, and on cycle 7 day 1. The samples were drawn from a first-in-human, open-label, multicenter phase I dose-escalation trial of ivuxolimab. Adults with locally advanced or metastatic melanoma, renal cell carcinoma, hepatocellular carcinoma or head and neck squamous cell carcinoma were enrolled in the trial. Before TCR sequencing, CD4+ T cells and CD8+ T cells were sorted from peripheral blood as separate populations.

Genomic DNA was extracted from sorted cells for sequencing of the TCRbeta CDR3 region. TCRbeta CDR3 regions were sequenced using the immunoSEQ Assay. TCRdb holds this immuneACCESS table with in-frame rearrangements only. Some clones are missing; in checked studies, unresolved V genes explain under half, and the rest has no known cause. Recorded for this sample are tens of thousands of clones; over 70% of them occurred a single time. Of the sample, under 4.5% is held by the ten largest clones. The sequence joins TRBV4-1 to TRBJ2-1; 11 central bases correspond to TRBD2. The sequences come from CD4+ or CD8+ T cells sorted from blood, collected in a trial of the OX40 agonist ivuxolimab. The sequence was obtained from an adult with an advanced solid tumor such as melanoma, head and neck, liver or kidney cancer. This receptor has the CDR3 CASSQDQLAGVAFF. DNA sequence: TGCGCCAGCAGCCAAGATCAACTAGCGGGGGTCGCGTTCTTC.